The entry below gives a single TCR beta chain sequence along with its context. No antigen is known for it. The cohort comprised fewer than 750 healthy bone marrow donors. At the time of sampling, all cohort members were nominally healthy, though unrecorded immune exposures were likely present. The donor tested CMV seronegative and was one of the 352 seronegative cohort members. A peripheral blood sample was provided by each donor, and peripheral blood mononuclear cells were used for TCR beta sequencing. The Qiagen DNeasy Blood Extraction Kit was used to extract genomic DNA from the blood cell samples. The sample belongs to a study of cytomegalovirus exposure and HLA in healthy donors (dated by TCRdb to the late 2010s). Looking at the study overall: An earlier analysis of approximately 600 of the donors reported 250 to 350 Gb of sequence data and 117 million unique TCR beta sequences from about 200 million T cells. An early release covering 550 to 700 HLA-typed donors comprised about 300 gigabases of sequencing data and roughly 86 million unique TCR sequences. Of the roughly 400 genotyped donors, around 81% fell in the genetic ancestry cluster associated with self-reported Caucasian donors. The study aimed to test whether cataloging public T cell receptors could reveal signatures of past pathogen exposure. The study used immunosequencing to profile the T cell repertoires of approximately 650 subjects and linked those repertoires to cytomegalovirus serostatus. In addition to the first cohort of 650 to 750 subjects, a separate validation cohort of 120 different subjects was used. To predict cytomegalovirus infection status, the study brought together high-throughput TCR immunosequencing, statistical association of individual TCRs with disease status, and machine learning. In a later analysis, previously published TCR beta repertoires from hundreds of donors were re-analyzed and high-resolution HLA genotyping was added so that TCR occurrence patterns could be studied. Rather than drawing on any new phenotypic data, the later analysis identified candidate immune exposures from TCR beta sequences and the way those sequences occurred across donors. An earlier analysis of several hundred of the donors applied high-throughput TCR beta sequencing to assess whether each TCR beta V gene segment acted as functional or pseudogenic. Donor age, sex, ethnicity and CMV serostatus were compiled together with the repertoire data. In a later genetic analysis, genome-wide SNP genotypes for about three fifths of the roughly 670 donors were used, and that subset was treated as a discovery cohort. Every discovery cohort repertoire had been produced on one sequencing platform. Class I and class II HLA loci were covered by the typing at four-digit resolution. The number of typed donors differed by locus: roughly 629-640 for A, B, C, DRB1 and DQB1; 522 for DQA1; approximately 610 for DPA1; and roughly 470 for DPB1. Four to six DR-DQ haplotypes were handled as single units for association and clustering because linkage in the cohort was strong. Among about 400 genotyped donors of the cohort, an average of around 240,000 unique TCR beta nucleotide sequences was sequenced per donor, of which 15% to 20% were non-productive.

The full study reports these points: In a later analysis, TCR association rates were found to vary across HLA loci, with the most associated TCRs seen for DRB1 alleles and the fewest for HLA-C alleles. A further reported finding was that TCR beta sequences accurately predicted the HLA-A and HLA-B alleles for most subjects in the first cohort. A later analysis found that most CMV-associated TCR beta chains appeared HLA-restricted, with HLA associations seemingly driven largely by CMV exposure. Strong co-occurrence of HLA alleles, especially DR and DQ, made assigning TCR associations to individual alleles difficult. In an earlier analysis of 500 to 650 of the donors, most TCR beta V segments appeared in productive rearrangements about 87% or about 30% of the time, broadly matching IMGT annotations. In this cohort, only TCR beta chains were sequenced, and detectable features were limited by the absence of alpha or paired-chain data. Across donors, most TCR sequences were observed very rarely, whereas some public TCRs were present in many individuals. The only immune exposure information available for the cohort was CMV serostatus. A group of highly shared sequence variants was considered likely to be a technical artifact of the sequencing pipeline. Linkage disequilibrium might explain the correlated functional status among segregating V segments, but an unknown experimental factor could not be ruled out. In the study, 164 TCR beta chains were listed as associated with cytomegalovirus. In a later analysis, 16,951 TCR beta sequences were associated with specific HLA alleles at a false discovery rate of 0.05. A later genetic analysis associated a missense DCLRE1C variant with V-gene and J-gene trimming of TCR beta chains, and an independent cohort replicated the association. In a later analysis, HLA-associated TCR beta chains showed more clonal expansion and lower generation probabilities than non-associated chains that were equally common. In both the original and validation cohorts, the classifier was reported to diagnose cytomegalovirus status with high specificity and sensitivity. Because counts were too low, 15 to 20 rarely observed V segments, including chromosome 9 orphons, were excluded from the earlier analysis of around 640 of the donors. In vitro tests confirmed that a few of the cytomegalovirus-associated TCR beta chains recognize cytomegalovirus antigens. Several of the top co-occurrence clusters appeared to be linked to parvovirus B19, influenza, CMV and Epstein-Barr virus, according to a later analysis. The authors suggested that the approach could potentially be extended to other disease states and immunological phenotypes. Presence/absence analyses assumed roughly uniform sequencing depth across donors, an assumption that may not hold. HLA typing was unavailable for some donors at each locus, so association tests used only the typed subset. In a later genetic analysis, fewer N-insertions in productive TCRs were reported among donors in an Asian-associated ancestry cluster than the roughly 700-donor mean.

Libraries came from the immunoSEQ multiplex PCR assay. The multiplex PCR relied on a mix of 60 forward primers for TCR Vbeta segments and 13 reverse primers for TCR Jbeta segments. The CDR3 region of rearranged TCR beta genes was amplified from genomic DNA by a multiplex PCR assay. On the Illumina HiSeq System, the amplified TCR beta libraries were sequenced as 87-base-pair reads. The study's processing was this. A later analysis tallied tens of millions of unique TCR beta chains across the 600 to 700 repertoires, and around 9.9 million of those chains were shared by two or more donors. Raw reads were error-corrected and collapsed into unique sequences with a nearest-neighbor algorithm that merged closely related sequences to remove PCR and sequencing errors. CDR3 sequences were aligned to IMGT reference sequences to assign V, D and J gene segments. Each retained sequence needed at least a six-nucleotide match to both a V gene segment and a J gene segment. Rearrangements were called productive when the CDR3 lacked stop codons and stayed in frame with V and J; all others were non-productive. Following IMGT convention, CDR3 was defined as the stretch from the second conserved V-encoded cysteine to the conserved J-encoded phenylalanine. In an earlier analysis of around 600 of the donors, sequences lacking an unambiguous match to a single V gene segment were excluded. In an earlier analysis of several hundred of the donors, V segments were called functional above 56.7% productive rearrangements and were called segregating when the between-donor standard deviation exceeded 5%. A statistical classification framework was built for diagnosing cytomegalovirus status from the catalog of TCR beta chain sequences. In a later analysis, V and J genes were assigned by comparing TCR nucleotide sequences against IMGT/GENE-DB human TR gene sequences. Using the TCRdist pipeline, a later analysis assigned CDR3 sequences along with most-parsimonious VDJ recombination scenarios. A later analysis defined each TCR beta chain by its CDR3 amino acid sequence plus V-gene family, and excluded reads lacking a unique V-gene family. As a way to deal with suspected cross-contamination and a sequencing artifact, a later analysis dropped approximately 590 nucleotide sequences that were highly shared and had low generation probability. A later analysis calculated a clonal expansion index for each public chain from normalized within-repertoire ranks of inferred template counts. Generation probabilities in a later analysis came from a VDJ recombination model fitted to out-of-frame rearrangements, and those results were checked against IGoR. A later analysis scored TCR-TCR, TCR-HLA and TCR-CMV co-occurrence with hypergeometric tests, applying a repertoire-size bias correction to TCR pairs. False discovery rates were estimated in a later analysis by permuting HLA or CMV assignments 20 times. A later analysis grouped co-occurring TCRs with DBSCAN, adding TCRdist sequence similarity when clustering within HLA-allele-positive subsets. For co-occurrence clustering, repertoires with fewer than 30,000 or more than 120,000 public chains were excluded, along with four to six repertoires with anomalous nucleotide sharing. TCRdb carries this immuneACCESS record with in-frame sequences only. Its versions omit some clonotypes, under half of them owing to an unresolved V gene in the studies checked, with the rest unexplained. Clone size and V and J calls were adopted from that table, with D and trimming inferred from the DNA. Per the sample table, the count is tens of thousands of clones. The ten largest clones represent about 2.5% of the sample.

The sequencing input was PBMCs. The sequence came from a female donor in good health and CMV-seronegative.

The CDR3 protein is CASSPDVAGSTYEQYF. The base sequence is TGTGCCAGCAGCCCCGATGTCGCGGGAAGCACCTACGAGCAGTACTTC. The receptor chain draws on TRBV7-6 and TRBJ2-7, with a weak D call of TRBD2 (6 bases match). The CDR3 holds 16 amino acids from the cysteine to the phenylalanine. The entry retains the CDR3 DNA only, 48 bases that are in frame from base 1. From the germline V gene, CDR1 is SGHVS and CDR2 is FNYEAQ. V is reduced by 5 bases and J by 2 bases, leaving a spacing of 19 bases between them. The entire variable domain, with the stretches around the CDR3 drawn from the reference TRBV7-6 and TRBJ2-7 proteins, is GAGVSQSPRYKVTKRGQDVALRCDPISGHVSLYWYRQALGQGPEFLTYFNYEAQQDKSGLPNDRFSAERPEGSISTLTIQRTEQRDSAMYRCASSPDVAGSTYEQYFGPGTRLTVT.